The rows below give T cell receptor beta chains drawn from one sample of a study of identical twins. Using its own MiXCR run on the 5' RACE reads, TCRdb lists one record per CDR3 protein. This sample has 140,000 to 150,000 distinct CDR3 sequences, with around 3.5% found just once. The sample taken for sequencing was memory T cells sorted from blood. The receptor source for this set is a man between 18 and 29 years old in good health. CDR3s include the opening cysteine and the closing phenylalanine or tryptophan. Fields, in order: D gene, V gene, clone size, J gene, CDR3 protein, CDR3 DNA. A D gene is named only where the DNA matches it firmly. Some rows mark clone size as missing; the rest say once, few, many or name a class of expanded clone.

D: TRBD2; V: TRBV2; size: NA; J: TRBJ2-1; CDR3: CASSAGLAGDNEQFF; DNA: TGTGCCAGCAGTGCGGGACTAGCGGGCGACAATGAGCAGTTCTTC
D: NA; V: TRBV2; size: many; J: TRBJ1-1; CDR3: CASVGVANTEAFF; DNA: TGTGCCAGCGTCGGGGTGGCGAACACTGAAGCTTTCTTT
D: NA; V: TRBV21-1; size: few; J: TRBJ1-4; CDR3: CASSVRDREKLFF; DNA: TGTGCCAGTTCGGTCCGGGACAGGGAAAAACTGTTTTTT
D: NA; V: TRBV14; size: many; J: TRBJ1-6; CDR3: CASSHSHSPLHF; DNA: TGTGCCAGCAGCCATTCGCATTCACCCCTCCACTTT
D: NA; V: TRBV15; size: many; J: TRBJ2-5; CDR3: CATSRGRQETQYF; DNA: TGTGCCACCAGCAGGGGGCGACAAGAGACCCAGTACTTC
D: NA; V: TRBV20-1; size: many; J: TRBJ2-7; CDR3: CSARWSEYEQYF; DNA: TGCAGTGCTAGATGGTCCGAATACGAGCAGTACTTC
D: TRBD1; V: TRBV5-1; size: many; J: TRBJ2-3; CDR3: CASSRDRDSTDTQYF; DNA: TGCGCCAGCAGCCGCGACAGGGATAGCACAGATACGCAGTATTTT
D: NA; V: TRBV5-6; size: many; J: TRBJ2-2; CDR3: CASSFLADGTGELFF; DNA: TGTGCCAGCAGCTTTTTGGCAGACGGTACCGGGGAGCTGTTTTTT
D: NA; V: TRBV12-3/TRBV12-4; size: many; J: TRBJ2-4; CDR3: CASSASRVAKNIQYF; DNA: TGTGCCAGCAGTGCGAGCAGGGTAGCCAAAAACATTCAGTACTTC
D: TRBD1; V: TRBV18; size: few; J: TRBJ1-5; CDR3: CASSPQSGTVHQPQHF; DNA: TGTGCCAGCTCTCCACAGTCTGGGACAGTCCATCAGCCCCAGCATTTT
D: NA; V: TRBV4-2; size: few; J: TRBJ1-2; CDR3: CASSQDLGGVGYGYTF; DNA: TGTGCCAGCAGCCAAGATTTGGGGGGAGTGGGCTATGGCTACACCTTC
D: TRBD2; V: TRBV7-9; size: many; J: TRBJ2-1; CDR3: CASSSTSGRHNEQFF; DNA: TGTGCCAGCAGCTCCACTAGCGGCAGACACAATGAGCAGTTCTTC
D: NA; V: TRBV12-3/TRBV12-4; size: many; J: TRBJ1-5; CDR3: CASSRFGNQPQHF; DNA: TGTGCCAGCAGTCGATTCGGCAATCAGCCCCAGCATTTT